This note documents a single T cell receptor (beta chain) sequence. The antigen is undetermined. Primers used in a second PCR of roughly 6 to 11 cycles were a sample-barcoded 5' primer and a J-beta primer mix. A single record per CDR3 protein comes from TCRdb applying MiXCR to the 5' RACE reads. Here the sample spans about 1.4 million distinct CDR3 sequences, roughly 59% being singletons. V shed 5 bases and J shed 2 bases, with 12 bases lying between them. Germline CDR1 reads MDHEN; CDR2 reads SYDVKM. This CDR3 comprises 14 residues. The record originates from a study of blood T cells in healthy people across ages. Study-wide results and limits: Calculation of diversity from one million T cells yielded estimates considered to be underestimates.

This chain links TRBV28 with TRBJ1-1; D ambiguous. The sequenced sample consisted of blood. This receptor was obtained from a man between 18 and 29 years old in good health. Here the CDR3 DNA reads TGTGCCAGCAGTACACACGGTGGAAACACTGAAGCTTTCTTT. The encoded protein is CASSTHGGNTEAFF.